This T cell receptor beta chain appears in the sequencing data of a study of T cell responses to AZD1222 COVID-19 vaccine. This CDR3 has 15 residues. Trimming cost V 1 base and J 4 bases; bases outside gene matches: 6. The germline V gene has CDR1 SGHRS and CDR2 YFSETQ. Profiled with immunoSEQ multiplex PCR; TCRdb holds only in-frame clones, not every one. The table records tens of thousands of clones, 75% to 90% of them present only once. The gene calls are TRBV5-1 and TRBJ2-5; 8 nucleotides match TRBD2. The clonotype was recovered from an adult who received the AZD1222 COVID-19 vaccine. This specimen consisted of peripheral blood, obtained 28 days after the second AZD1222 dose. The CDR3 bases are TGCGCCAGCAGCTTGCTGGCGGGGGGCATAGAGACCCAGTACTTC. Residues: CASSLLAGGIETQYF. Full variable domain (outside the CDR3, taken from reference TRBV5-1 and TRBJ2-5): KAGVTQTPRYLIKTRGQQVTLSCSPISGHRSVSWYQQTPGQGLQFLFEYFSETQRNKGNFPGRFSGRQFSNSRSEMNVSTLELGDSALYLCASSLLAGGIETQYFGPGTRLLVL.